The T cell receptor (beta chain) described here comes from a study of blood T cell repertoires in COVID-19. Study information: Sites across the United States, Italy and Spain contributed samples from acute and convalescent COVID-19. PBMCs, B-cell-depleted T cells, or T cells provided the cDNA or gDNA that made up the material.

This CDR3 has 13 residues. Germline CDR1 SGHTA, CDR2 FQGNSA. The V end lost 2 bases, the J end lost 8 bases, and 12 bases lay between the germline ends. Per the original data handling: Researchers report that nucleated cell counts were estimated from reference gene primer amplification. Assay: immunoSEQ multiplex PCR; the TCRdb copy retains only in-frame clones and omits some. V and J calls plus clone size are reproduced from that table; the DNA served to infer D and trimming. Here the sample spans under 250,000 clones, more than 75% being singletons. The gene calls are TRBV7-2 and TRBJ1-2; D is unclear. Sequencing was performed on peripheral blood. This TCR derives from a woman in her 70s with active or convalescent COVID-19. CDR3 bases: TGTGCCAGCAGCTTACGGGCGGGTGTGGGCTACACCTTC. This translates into CASSLRAGVGYTF.